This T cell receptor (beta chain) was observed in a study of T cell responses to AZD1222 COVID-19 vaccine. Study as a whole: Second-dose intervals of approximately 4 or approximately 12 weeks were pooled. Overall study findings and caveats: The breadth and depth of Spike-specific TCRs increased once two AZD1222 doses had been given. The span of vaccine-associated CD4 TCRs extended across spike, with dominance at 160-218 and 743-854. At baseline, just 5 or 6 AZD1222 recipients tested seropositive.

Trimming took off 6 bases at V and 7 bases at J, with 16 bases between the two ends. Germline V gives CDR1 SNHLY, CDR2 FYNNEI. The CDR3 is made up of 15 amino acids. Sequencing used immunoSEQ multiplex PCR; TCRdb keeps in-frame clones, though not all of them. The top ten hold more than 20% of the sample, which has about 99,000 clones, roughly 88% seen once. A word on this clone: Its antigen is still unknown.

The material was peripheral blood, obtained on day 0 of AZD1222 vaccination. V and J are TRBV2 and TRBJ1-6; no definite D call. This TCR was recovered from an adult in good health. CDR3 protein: CASSLDPGRNSPLHF. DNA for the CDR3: TGTGCCAGCAGCCTAGACCCAGGACGAAATTCACCCCTCCACTTT.